These 32 T cell receptor beta chains share one sample of origin, sequenced in a study of T cell clonality in common variable immunodeficiency. Points from the study as a whole: Common variable immunodeficiency TCR beta sequences reportedly had fewer deletions and N-nucleotide insertions.

The assay was immunoSEQ multiplex PCR, and TCRdb's table has in-frame clones only and misses some. Altogether roughly 42,000 clones were found in the sample, and no singletons occur. These receptors have no known antigen. Sample: peripheral blood mononuclear cells. Source of these receptors: a human donor with common variable immunodeficiency.

This clone was counted between two and nine times. The read halts 3 residues ahead of the CDR3 end, with the missing end drawn from the germline J gene. This rearrangement joins TRBV6-2 or TRBV6-3 to TRBJ2-7; 10 bases map to TRBD2. Germline V gene lookup returns CDR1 MNHEY and CDR2 SVGEGT. J gave up 2 bases and V 6 bases, and 7 bases lay outside the gene matches. This CDR3 is built from 15 residues. CDR3 amino acids: CASRNGLAGAYEQYF. The DNA read from the CDR3 is TGTGCCAGCAGAAACGGCCTAGCGGGGGCCTACGAG.

Many counts were recorded for this clone. With the read ending 3 residues before the CDR3 end, the germline J gene is used to fill in that end. The rearrangement links TRBV12-3 or TRBV12-4 to TRBJ2-1, with D possibly matching TRBD1 (6 bases). This CDR3 has 15 residues. Deletions cut 2 bases from V and 4 bases from J, with 12 bases between. The sequenced part of the CDR3 DNA is TGTGCCAGCAGTTTACAGGGGCCCTTATACAATGAG. The encoded protein is CASSLQGPLYNE. The entire CDR3 protein reads CASSLQGPLYNEQFF.

About this clone itself: The missing CDR3 end, 3 residues past where the read stops, is filled in from the germline J gene. The V and J genes are TRBV6-2 or TRBV6-3 and TRBJ2-5, with 10 bases matching TRBD2. The germline V gene encodes CDR1 MNHEY and CDR2 SVGEGT. This CDR3 spans 16 amino acids. Trimming took 2 bases from V and 4 from J; bases not matched to a gene: 7. The sequenced CDR3 bases are TGTGCCAGCAGTTACGACAAGCGGGGGGGCGGAGAGACC. Translation: CASSYDKRGGGET. The whole CDR3 sequence is CASSYDKRGGGETQYF.

This clone was recorded a few times. Read coverage stops 3 residues before the CDR3 terminus; the germline J gene supplies the remainder. This chain joins TRBV2 and TRBJ1-6; 11 nucleotides line up with TRBD1. The CDR3 is 15 amino acids. Germline V gene sequence: CDR1 SNHLY, CDR2 FYNNEI. Trimming took 9 bases from V and 4 from J; bases not matched to a gene: 5. The CDR3 spells CASGTGGMYNSPLHF. The sequenced CDR3 bases are TGTGCCAGTGGGACAGGGGGGATGTATAATTCACCC. Complete variable domain (other parts from reference TRBV2 and TRBJ1-6): EPEVTQTPSHQVTQMGQEVILRCVPISNHLYFYWYRQILGQKVEFLVSFYNNEISEKSEIFDDQFSVERPDGSNFTLKIRSTKLEDSAMYFCASGTGGMYNSPLHFGNGTRLTVT.

This clone occurred a few times. Read sequence stops 3 residues before the CDR3 end, and the germline J gene provides the missing end. The gene calls are TRBV7-2 and TRBJ2-3, with D hard to call. The germline V gene has CDR1 SGHTA and CDR2 FQGNSA. The CDR3 is 15 amino acids. Trimming removed 5 bases from V and 0 bases from J, with 12 bases in between. The part of the CDR3 DNA that was read is TGTGCCAGCAGCCCTGGAGACACAAGCACAGATACG. Protein: CASSPGDTSTDT. In full, the CDR3 is CASSPGDTSTDTQYF.

At least ten counts were recorded for this clone. Coverage ceases 3 residues before the CDR3 finishes, and the germline J gene fills in the end. This sequence joins TRBV18 and TRBJ1-6, with 7 bases identical to TRBD1. The length of the CDR3 is 15 residues. Germline V gene sequence: CDR1 KGHSH, CDR2 LQKENI. Losses at the gene ends were 3 bases for V and 5 bases for J; bases not matched to a gene: 4. The part of the CDR3 DNA that was read is TGTGCCAGCTCACCCCGAGGGGGCGATAATTCACCC. Translating gives CASSPRGGDNSP. The CDR3 reads in full as CASSPRGGDNSPLHF.

Turning to this clone: The read finishes 3 residues shy of the CDR3 end, and the germline J gene is used to complete it. The gene calls are TRBV10-2 and TRBJ1-5, with a tentative D call TRBD1 (6 bases). The CDR3 extends over 14 amino acids. The ends were cut back, 6 bases at V and 6 bases at J, with 15 bases in the middle. Germline-derived CDR1 and CDR2 are WSHSY and SAAADI. The CDR3 bases that were read are TGCGCCAGCAGGGGAGTGGGACAAGGTCAGCCC. Its protein is CASRGVGQGQP. The whole CDR3 sequence reads CASRGVGQGQPQHF.

As concerns this clone: The CDR3 end lies 3 residues beyond the end of the read and is filled in from the germline J gene. The rearrangement joins TRBV7-2 to TRBJ1-6, with D possibly matching TRBD1 (6 bases). This CDR3 has 13 amino acids. Trimming stripped 7 bases from V and 6 bases from J, with 10 bases between. The germline V gene encodes CDR1 SGHTA and CDR2 FQGNSA. The CDR3 here is CASTGQFNSPLHF. CDR3 DNA, as far as it was read: TGTGCCAGCACCGGACAGTTTAATTCACCC.

Ten or more counts support this clone. The sequenced fragment ends 3 residues before the CDR3 boundary, so the rest is inferred from the germline J gene. The chain couples TRBV30 to TRBJ2-3; D remains unclear. V lost 7 bases, J lost 3 bases, and 20 bases lay in between. Germline CDR1 GTSNPN, CDR2 SVGIG (reference sequence). The CDR3 is made up of 15 amino acids. The CDR3 spells CASTTRAGVTDTQYF. The sequenced part of the CDR3 DNA is TGTGCCTCCACCACAAGGGCCGGAGTGACAGATACG.

The sample holds many counts of this clone. The CDR3 end is not reached by the read, which stops 3 residues before it; the germline J gene fills it in. The chain carries TRBV18 and TRBJ2-5, with unresolved D. The CDR3 has 11 residues. Trimming shortened V by 5 bases and J by 3 bases, and 4 bases separated the two germline ends. In germline, CDR1 is KGHSH, CDR2 LQKENI. The CDR3 sequence is CASSSKETQYF. The DNA read from the CDR3 is TGTGCCAGCTCATCCAAAGAGACC.

This clone was seen repeatedly, ten times or more. The CDR3 end lies 3 residues beyond the end of the read and is filled in from the germline J gene. The V and J genes are TRBV30 and TRBJ2-1, with D uncertain. V was shortened by 0 bases and J by 7 bases, with 4 bases between the two germline ends. Germline CDR1 reads GTSNPN; CDR2 reads SVGIG (reference sequence). This CDR3 spans 11 amino acids. The sequenced part of the CDR3 DNA is TGTGCCTGGAGTGTACTGAATGAG. It is translated as CAWSVLNE. The complete CDR3 sequence is CAWSVLNEQFF.

This clone was recorded many times. The read falls 3 residues short of the CDR3 end, and the missing part is taken from the germline J gene. The chain couples TRBV7-2 to TRBJ2-1; maybe TRBD2 (7 bases). V gave up 2 bases and J gave up 5 bases, with 13 bases separating them. Per the germline V gene, CDR1 is SGHTA and CDR2 is FQGNSA. The CDR3 loop spans 15 amino acids. The CDR3 here is CASSLSRGANNEQFF. The sequenced CDR3 bases are TGTGCCAGCAGCTTATCTCGGGGGGCGAACAATGAG.

CDR3 loop: CASSRGQGANIQYF. CDR3 DNA (partial): TGTGCCAGCAGCCGGGGACAGGGGGCGAACATT. The rearrangement links TRBV5-6 to TRBJ2-4, with 12 bases identical to TRBD1. Read coverage stops 3 residues before the CDR3 terminus; the germline J gene supplies the remainder. The J segment lost 7 bases and the V segment lost 4 bases, leaving 3 bases of the junction unmatched. The CDR3 loop spans 14 amino acids. The germline V gene encodes CDR1 SGHDT and CDR2 YYEEEE.

This clone was seen a few times. The DNA ends 3 residues before the CDR3 does, and the rest of the CDR3 is filled in from the germline J gene. The gene calls are TRBV5-1 and TRBJ2-1; TRBD1 matches at 11 bases. The CDR3 is made up of 14 amino acids. V dropped 5 bases and J dropped 4; count of bases not matched to a gene: 2. Germline CDR1 and CDR2: SGHRS and YFSETQ. The CDR3: CASRGTGGYNEQFF. The sequenced CDR3 bases are TGCGCCAGCAGAGGGACAGGGGGGTACAATGAG.

As to this clone: The CDR3 end is not reached by the read, which stops 3 residues before it; the germline J gene fills it in. The chain is built from TRBV6-1 and TRBJ2-3; D perhaps matches TRBD2 (5 bases). Per germline, CDR1 MNHNS and CDR2 SASEGT. There are 18 residues in the CDR3. V dropped 2 bases and J dropped 5 bases, with 23 bases sitting between them. The covered CDR3 bases are TGTGCCAGCAGTGAATTACGGATGACCCCCGCGGCGGGAGATACG. It specifies CASSELRMTPAAGDT. The CDR3 reads in full as CASSELRMTPAAGDTQYF.

The CDR3 sequence: CASSGMSGVASYEQYF. CDR3 DNA, as far as it was read: TGCGCCAGCAGCGGGATGTCAGGGGTTGCCTCCTACGAG. The chain couples TRBV5-1 to TRBJ2-7; the D gene is possibly TRBD1 (6 bases). From the germline J gene comes the end of the CDR3, since the read stops 3 residues before it. The CDR3 is made up of 16 amino acids. Trimming left V 4 bases short and J 0 bases short, with 17 bases between. The germline V gene encodes CDR1 SGHRS and CDR2 YFSETQ.

This clone has just a few counts. Read sequence stops 3 residues before the CDR3 end, and the germline J gene provides the missing end. The chain employs TRBV18 and TRBJ2-6; 8 bases agree with TRBD1. Germline loops: CDR1 KGHSH, CDR2 LQKENI. CDR3 length: 17 amino acids. With V trimmed by 6 bases and J by 1 base, 8 bases remained unmatched. Partial CDR3 DNA: TGTGCCAGCTCCCTCGGACAGGGACGGTCTGGGGCCAACGTC. This sequence encodes CASSLGQGRSGANV. The CDR3, in full, reads CASSLGQGRSGANVLTF.

The sample holds many counts of this clone. With the read ending 3 residues before the CDR3 end, the germline J gene is used to fill in that end. The chain joins TRBV19 to TRBJ1-3, with 7 bases matching TRBD1. The germline V gene has CDR1 LNHDA and CDR2 SQIVND (reference sequence). The ends lost 3 bases at V and 2 bases at J; junction bases unmatched: 1. The length of the CDR3 is 14 residues. The sequenced part of the CDR3 DNA is TGTGCCAGTAGTATCGACAGGGCTGGAAACACC. Amino acid sequence: CASSIDRAGNT. The CDR3, in full, reads CASSIDRAGNTIYF.

This clone was counted between two and nine times. The sequenced fragment ends 3 residues before the CDR3 boundary, so the rest is inferred from the germline J gene. The chain joins TRBV6-2 or TRBV6-3 to TRBJ1-5, with TRBD1 matching 9 bases. This CDR3 is built from 15 residues. Germline trimming cut 3 bases from V and 7 bases from J; bases unmatched to any gene: 7. Germline V gene data show CDR1 as MNHEY and CDR2 as SVGEGT. The CDR3 reads CASSYGGDRDQPQHF. The DNA read from the CDR3 is TGTGCCAGCAGTTATGGCGGGGACAGGGACCAGCCC.

Concerning this clone itself: The missing CDR3 end, 3 residues past where the read stops, is filled in from the germline J gene. The genes are TRBV7-9 and TRBJ1-4; D is possibly TRBD1 (5 bases). V gave up 1 base and J gave up 7 bases, with 10 bases separating them. The CDR3 extends over 14 amino acids. CDR1 and CDR2 from the germline V gene are SEHNR and FQNEAQ (reference sequence). Incomplete CDR3 DNA: TGTGCCAGCAGCTTAGGGGGCGCGGTTGAAAAA. Amino acids: CASSLGGAVEK. Given in full, the CDR3 is CASSLGGAVEKLFF.

This clone was detected a few times. The DNA read from the CDR3 is TGTGCCAGCAGTGGTAATCTAGCGGTAGGTGAG. Residues: CASSGNLAVGE. The full CDR3 reads CASSGNLAVGEQFF. The chain joins TRBV2 to TRBJ2-1; TRBD2 matches at 7 bases. The read stops 3 residues short of the end of the CDR3; the missing end is completed from the germline J gene. From germline, CDR1 is SNHLY and CDR2 FYNNEI. The CDR3 has 14 amino acids. V lost 4 bases and J lost 9; bases outside the gene matches: 9.

Many counts were recorded for this clone. The CDR3 end is not reached by the read, which stops 3 residues before it; the germline J gene fills it in. The chain is built from TRBV20-1 and TRBJ1-5; 11 bases line up with TRBD1. Trimming took 2 bases from V and 4 from J; bases not matched to a gene: 4. The CDR3 is 15 residues long. Germline CDR1 and CDR2: DFQATT and SNEGSKA (reference sequence). Partial CDR3 DNA: TGCAGTGCTAGACCGGGGACAGGGGGGAATCAGCCC. Its protein is CSARPGTGGNQP. The whole CDR3 sequence is CSARPGTGGNQPQHF.

This clone was observed at least ten times. The CDR3 extends 3 residues past the end of the read, so its final part is completed from the germline J gene. The chain recombines TRBV18 with TRBJ1-6; tentatively, D is TRBD1 (5 bases). The V gene's germline CDR1 is KGHSH and CDR2 LQKENI. The length of the CDR3 is 15 residues. V was trimmed by 2 bases and J by 8 bases, leaving 13 bases between them. CDR3 region: CASSPGQGSYSPLHF. The part of the CDR3 DNA that was read is TGTGCCAGCTCACCAGGCCAGGGATCCTATTCACCC.

This clone has only a few counts. The missing CDR3 end, 3 residues past where the read stops, is filled in from the germline J gene. V gene TRBV7-2 combines with J gene TRBJ1-3; D is ambiguous. V dropped 5 bases and J dropped 2 bases, with 7 bases sitting between them. The germline V gene has CDR1 SGHTA and CDR2 FQGNSA. This CDR3 is 13 amino acids long. CDR3 DNA (partial): TGTGCCAGCAGCACAACGACTGGAAACACC. Residues: CASSTTTGNT. The whole CDR3 is CASSTTTGNTIYF.

This clone has a count of ten or more. The missing CDR3 end, 3 residues past where the read stops, is filled in from the germline J gene. The rearrangement links TRBV29-1 to TRBJ1-1; 10 bases agree with TRBD1. The CDR3 loop spans 13 amino acids. The junction had 8 bases not matched to a gene; V was cut back by 8 bases and J by 5 bases. From germline, CDR1 is SQVTM and CDR2 ANQGSEA. The CDR3 spells CSITGTGETEAFF. Partial CDR3 DNA: TGCAGCATAACCGGGACAGGGGAGACTGAA.

This clone has more than one count but fewer than ten. The read halts 3 residues ahead of the CDR3 end, with the missing end drawn from the germline J gene. This rearrangement joins TRBV5-1 to TRBJ2-7; the D gene is possibly TRBD2 (5 bases). Deletions cut 4 bases from V and 0 bases from J, with 11 bases between. The CDR3 totals 14 residues. Germline CDR1 is SGHRS and CDR2 is YFSETQ. The CDR3 reads CASSMDSHSYEQYF. The CDR3 bases that were read are TGCGCCAGCAGCATGGACTCTCACTCCTACGAG.

At least ten counts were recorded for this clone. Here the CDR3 reads CSARSSSGRAYNEQFF. The sequenced part of the CDR3 DNA is TGCAGTGCTAGATCCTCTAGCGGGAGGGCCTACAATGAG. This chain joins TRBV20-1 and TRBJ2-1, with 12 bases lining up with TRBD2. The sequenced fragment ends 3 residues before the CDR3 boundary, so the rest is inferred from the germline J gene. Germline V gene sequence: CDR1 DFQATT, CDR2 SNEGSKA (reference sequence). The CDR3 extends over 16 amino acids. V shed 2 bases, J shed 2 bases, and the junction held 4 bases outside the gene matches.

This clone has at least ten counts. The read halts 3 residues ahead of the CDR3 end, with the missing end drawn from the germline J gene. The gene calls are TRBV20-1 and TRBJ2-4; D uncertain. Germline loops: CDR1 DFQATT, CDR2 SNEGSKA (reference sequence). The CDR3 loop spans 12 amino acids. The V and J ends lost 1 base and 8 bases respectively, with 9 bases between them. CDR3 DNA, as far as it was read: TGCAGTGCTAGAGGTGTTATTGACATT. Protein: CSARGVIDI. The complete CDR3 reads CSARGVIDIQYF.

This clone was observed a few times. The CDR3 end lies 3 residues beyond the end of the read and is filled in from the germline J gene. The chain employs TRBV20-1 and TRBJ1-4; maybe TRBD1 (5 bases). Looked up from germline, CDR1 is DFQATT and CDR2 is SNEGSKA (reference sequence). The CDR3 runs 15 residues. V was pared by 6 bases and J by 7 bases, with 21 bases between. The part of the CDR3 DNA that was read is TGCAGTGCCAAACTCGAGAGGGGAACCTTTGAAAAA. As protein: CSAKLERGTFEK. The full CDR3 reads CSAKLERGTFEKLFF.

About this clone itself: The read stops 3 residues short of the end of the CDR3; the missing end is completed from the germline J gene. J is TRBJ1-3 and V is TRBV11-1; 7 nucleotides align to TRBD1. Looked up from germline, CDR1 is SGHAT and CDR2 is FQDESV (reference sequence). The CDR3 covers 15 residues. V lost 4 bases and J lost 4; bases outside the gene matches: 7. Partial CDR3 DNA: TGTGCCAGCAGCTCGCCCGGGACAGTGGGAAACACC. Translating it yields CASSSPGTVGNT. The full CDR3 reads CASSSPGTVGNTIYF.

This clone appeared many times. Mismatch with germline at one junction end may stem from a read error. Coverage ceases 3 residues before the CDR3 finishes, and the germline J gene fills in the end. The chain employs TRBV4-2 and TRBJ2-1, with D maybe TRBD1 (6 bases). The CDR3 is 16 amino acids. Germline CDR1 reads LGHNA; CDR2 reads YNFKEQ. Incomplete CDR3 DNA: TGCGCCAGCAGCCAAGCCCAGGGACCAGGGGTCAATGAG. This gives the protein CASSQAQGPGVNE. The full-length CDR3 reads as CASSQAQGPGVNEQFF.

Notes on this clone: The CDR3 end falls 3 residues outside the read, so it is completed with the germline J gene. The V call is TRBV13, the J call TRBJ2-7; TRBD1 matches at 9 bases. From germline, CDR1 is PRHDT and CDR2 FYEKMQ (reference sequence). Trimming cost V 7 bases and J 3 bases; bases outside gene matches: 7. This CDR3 region has 14 residues. The CDR3 protein is CASTGTGRVYEQYF. CDR3 DNA (partial): TGTGCCAGCACCGGGACAGGGAGGGTCTACGAG.